This TCR beta chain appears in the sequencing data of a study of T cells in Graves' hyperthyroidism and ophthalmopathy. This clonotype was detected many times. V was trimmed by 6 bases and J by 3 bases, leaving 21 bases between them. The CDR3 length is 16 residues. Uncontrolled infection, other autoimmune disease, pregnancy or lactation barred patients from enrollment. Amplified regions were TCR beta CDR3 sequences from RNA transcripts. Using the HTBI primer set, a first-round RT-PCR was run on the TCR CDR3. TCRdb ran MiXCR on the multiplex PCR reads and lists one entry per CDR3 protein. The data contain fewer than 400,000 distinct CDR3 sequences, 16% of them singletons.

This TCR came from a man aged 25 to 45 with Graves' hyperthyroidism. This chain joins TRBV12-3 or TRBV12-4 and TRBJ2-7; D uncertain. The sequenced sample was blood. CDR3: CASRSPAYDGNYEQYF. CDR3 nucleotide sequence: TGTGCCAGCAGGTCCCCGGCCTATGACGGTAACTACGAGCAGTACTTC.